The present T cell receptor (beta chain) was sequenced within a study of graft-versus-host responses after intestinal transplantation. On the study more broadly: Transplantation in recipients was multivisceral, liver-intestinal, or isolated intestinal. Anti-thymocyte globulin was used for induction in all recipients, who then took tacrolimus and steroids for around 3 years. Study conclusions and caveats: Declines in HvG clones occurring early post-transplant were associated with peak circulating GvH clone levels.

The trim removed 6 bases at V and 4 bases at J, leaving 12 bases unmatched. The CDR3 runs to 15 residues. Germline assignment: CDR1 LNHDA and CDR2 SQIVND (reference sequence). On this clone itself: The antigen is undetermined.

Assay: immunoSEQ multiplex PCR; the TCRdb copy retains only in-frame clones and omits some. The sample shows roughly 75,000 clones, roughly 89% of them seen only once. J is TRBJ2-7 and V is TRBV19; TRBD1 aligns across 7 bases. This clonotype originated in a human donor who received an intestinal transplant. The material was unstimulated CD4+ T cells sorted from spleen or lymph node cells, obtained before intestinal transplant. In DNA form, the CDR3 reads TGTGCCAGTAGCACCCAACCAGGGGGTTTTTACGAGCAGTACTTC. Protein product: CASSTQPGGFYEQYF.